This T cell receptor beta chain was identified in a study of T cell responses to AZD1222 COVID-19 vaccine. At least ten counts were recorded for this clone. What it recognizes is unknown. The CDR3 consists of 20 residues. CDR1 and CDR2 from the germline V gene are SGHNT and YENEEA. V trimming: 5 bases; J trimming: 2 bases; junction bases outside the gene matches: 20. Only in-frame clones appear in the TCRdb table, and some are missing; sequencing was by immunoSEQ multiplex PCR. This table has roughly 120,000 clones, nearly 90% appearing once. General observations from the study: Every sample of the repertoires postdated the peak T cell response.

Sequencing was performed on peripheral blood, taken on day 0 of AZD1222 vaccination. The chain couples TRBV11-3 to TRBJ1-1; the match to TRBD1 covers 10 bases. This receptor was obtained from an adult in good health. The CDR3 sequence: CASSADRGRILGSRNTEAFF. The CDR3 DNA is TGTGCCAGCAGCGCCGACAGGGGGCGGATTCTAGGCTCCCGAAACACTGAAGCTTTCTTT.